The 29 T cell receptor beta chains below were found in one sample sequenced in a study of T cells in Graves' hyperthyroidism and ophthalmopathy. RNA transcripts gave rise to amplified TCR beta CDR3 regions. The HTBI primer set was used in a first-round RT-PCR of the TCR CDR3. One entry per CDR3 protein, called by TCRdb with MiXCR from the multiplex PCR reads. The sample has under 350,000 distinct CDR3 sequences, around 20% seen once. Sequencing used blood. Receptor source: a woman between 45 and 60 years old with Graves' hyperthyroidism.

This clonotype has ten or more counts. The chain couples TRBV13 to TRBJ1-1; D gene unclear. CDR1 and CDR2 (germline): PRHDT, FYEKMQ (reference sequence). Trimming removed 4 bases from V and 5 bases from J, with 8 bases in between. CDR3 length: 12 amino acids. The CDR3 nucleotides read TGTGCCAGCAGCTCCCAAGTAACTGAAGCTTTCTTT. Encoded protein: CASSSQVTEAFF.

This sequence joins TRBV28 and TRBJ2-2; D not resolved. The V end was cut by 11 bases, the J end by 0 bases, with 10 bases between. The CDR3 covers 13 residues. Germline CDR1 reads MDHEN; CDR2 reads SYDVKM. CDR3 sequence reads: CASWKANTGELFF. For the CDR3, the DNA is TGTGCCTCCTGGAAGGCGAACACCGGGGAGCTGTTTTTT.

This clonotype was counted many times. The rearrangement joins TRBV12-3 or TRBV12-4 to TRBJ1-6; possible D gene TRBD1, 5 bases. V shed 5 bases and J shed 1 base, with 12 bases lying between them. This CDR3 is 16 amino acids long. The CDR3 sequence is CASSHLGGSYNSPLHF. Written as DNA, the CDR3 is TGTGCCAGCAGTCACCTGGGGGGATCCTATAATTCACCCCTCCACTTT.

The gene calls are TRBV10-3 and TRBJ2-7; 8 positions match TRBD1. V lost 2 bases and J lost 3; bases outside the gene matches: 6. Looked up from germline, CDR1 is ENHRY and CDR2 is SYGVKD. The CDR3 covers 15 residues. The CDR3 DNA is TGTGCCATCAGTGAGGTGTCACAGGGGGTCTACGAGCAGTACTTC. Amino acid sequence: CAISEVSQGVYEQYF.

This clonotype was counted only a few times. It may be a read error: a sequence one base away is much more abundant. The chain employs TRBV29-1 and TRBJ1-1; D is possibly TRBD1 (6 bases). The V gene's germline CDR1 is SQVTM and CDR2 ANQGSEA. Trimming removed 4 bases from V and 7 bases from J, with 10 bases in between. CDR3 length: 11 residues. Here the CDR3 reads CSVVRGVEAFF. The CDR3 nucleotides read TGCAGCGTTGTAAGGGGGGTTGAAGCTTTCTTT.

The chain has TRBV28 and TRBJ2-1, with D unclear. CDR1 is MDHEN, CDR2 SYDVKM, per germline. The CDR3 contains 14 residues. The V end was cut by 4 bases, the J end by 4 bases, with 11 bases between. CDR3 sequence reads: CASSSPDGYNEQFF. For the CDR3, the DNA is TGTGCCAGCAGTTCCCCGGACGGTTACAATGAGCAGTTCTTC.

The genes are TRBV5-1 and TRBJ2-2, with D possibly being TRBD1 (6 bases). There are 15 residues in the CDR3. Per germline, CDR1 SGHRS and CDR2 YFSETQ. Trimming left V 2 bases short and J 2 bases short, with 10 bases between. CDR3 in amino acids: CASSLGGINTGELFF. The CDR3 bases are TGCGCCAGCAGCTTAGGGGGAATAAACACCGGGGAGCTGTTTTTT.

CDR3 residues: CSVHRTDYSNQPQHF. The DNA of the CDR3 is TGCAGCGTCCATCGGACCGATTATAGCAATCAGCCCCAGCATTTT. The V call is TRBV29-1, the J call TRBJ1-5; the D is unclear. The germline V and J ends were trimmed by 6 bases and 0 bases, with 15 bases remaining between them. The CDR3 has 15 residues. Germline CDR1 SQVTM, CDR2 ANQGSEA.

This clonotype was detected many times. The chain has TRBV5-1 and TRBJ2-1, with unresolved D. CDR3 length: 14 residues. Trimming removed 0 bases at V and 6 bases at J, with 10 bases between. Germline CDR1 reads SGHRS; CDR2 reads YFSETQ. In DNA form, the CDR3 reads TGCGCCAGCAGCTTGGTGGACGGTCTCAATGAGCAGTTCTTC. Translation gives CASSLVDGLNEQFF.

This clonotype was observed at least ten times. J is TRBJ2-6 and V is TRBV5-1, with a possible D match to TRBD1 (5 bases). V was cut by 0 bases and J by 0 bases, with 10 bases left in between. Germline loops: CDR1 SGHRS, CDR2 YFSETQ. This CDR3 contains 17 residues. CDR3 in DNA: TGCGCCAGCAGCTTGGTCATAGGGGCCTCTGGGGCCAACGTCCTGACTTTC. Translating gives CASSLVIGASGANVLTF. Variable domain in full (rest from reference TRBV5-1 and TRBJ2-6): KAGVTQTPRYLIKTRGQQVTLSCSPISGHRSVSWYQQTPGQGLQFLFEYFSETQRNKGNFPGRFSGRQFSNSRSEMNVSTLELGDSALYLCASSLVIGASGANVLTFGAGSRLTVL.

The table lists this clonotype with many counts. In DNA, the CDR3 is TGTGCCAGCAGTTACTCGGGGGTTGTCGGCTATGGCTACACCTTC. This translates into CASSYSGVVGYGYTF. The chain recombines TRBV6-2 or TRBV6-3 with TRBJ1-2, with D possibly matching TRBD1 (5 bases). Germline loops: CDR1 MNHEY, CDR2 SVGEGT. Trimming took off 0 bases at V and 4 bases at J, with 12 bases between the two ends. The CDR3 runs 15 residues.

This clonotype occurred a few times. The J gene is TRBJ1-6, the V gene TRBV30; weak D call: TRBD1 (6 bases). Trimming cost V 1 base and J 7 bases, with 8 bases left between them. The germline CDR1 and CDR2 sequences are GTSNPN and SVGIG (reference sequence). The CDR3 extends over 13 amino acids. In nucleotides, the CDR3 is TGTGCCTGGAGTGGACAGGAGAATTCACCCCTCCACTTT. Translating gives CAWSGQENSPLHF.

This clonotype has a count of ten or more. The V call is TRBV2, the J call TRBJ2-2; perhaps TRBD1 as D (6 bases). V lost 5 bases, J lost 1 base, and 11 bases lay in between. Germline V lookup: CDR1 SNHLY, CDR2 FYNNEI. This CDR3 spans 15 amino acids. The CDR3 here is CASSMVGGNTGELFF. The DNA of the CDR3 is TGTGCCAGCAGTATGGTAGGGGGGAACACCGGGGAGCTGTTTTTT.

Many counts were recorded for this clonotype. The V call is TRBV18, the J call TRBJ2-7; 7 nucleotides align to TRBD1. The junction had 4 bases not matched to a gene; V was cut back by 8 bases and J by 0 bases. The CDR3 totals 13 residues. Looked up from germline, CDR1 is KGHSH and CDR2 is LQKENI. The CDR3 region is CASTTGSSYEQYF. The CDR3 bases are TGTGCCAGCACGACAGGGAGCTCCTACGAGCAGTACTTC.

CDR3 in DNA: TGTGCCAGCAGTTTCTCTAGCGGGAGTCGGACAGATACGCAGTATTTT. Translating it yields CASSFSSGSRTDTQYF. The chain employs TRBV12-3 or TRBV12-4 and TRBJ2-3; 10 bases align to TRBD2. This CDR3 has 16 residues. V lost 3 bases, J lost 3 bases, and 6 bases stayed unmatched.

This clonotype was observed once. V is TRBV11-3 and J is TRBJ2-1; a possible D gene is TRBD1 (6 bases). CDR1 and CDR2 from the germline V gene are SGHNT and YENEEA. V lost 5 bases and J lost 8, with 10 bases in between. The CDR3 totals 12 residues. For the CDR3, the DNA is TGTGCCAGCAGCACGACAGGCTATGAGCAGTTCTTC. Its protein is CASSTTGYEQFF. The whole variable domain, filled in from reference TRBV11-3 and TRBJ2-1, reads EAGVVQSPRYKIIEKKQPVAFWCNPISGHNTLYWYLQNLGQGPELLIRYENEEAVDDSQLPKDRFSAERLKGVDSTLKIQPAELGDSAVYLCASSTTGYEQFFGPGTRLTVL.

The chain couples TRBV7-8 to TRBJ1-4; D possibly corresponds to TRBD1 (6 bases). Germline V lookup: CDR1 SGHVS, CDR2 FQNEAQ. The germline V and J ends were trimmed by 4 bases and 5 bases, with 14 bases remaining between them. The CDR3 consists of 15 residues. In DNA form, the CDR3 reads TGTGCCAGCAGCTCCTTACAGGGATTGAATGAAAAACTGTTTTTT. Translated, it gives CASSSLQGLNEKLFF.

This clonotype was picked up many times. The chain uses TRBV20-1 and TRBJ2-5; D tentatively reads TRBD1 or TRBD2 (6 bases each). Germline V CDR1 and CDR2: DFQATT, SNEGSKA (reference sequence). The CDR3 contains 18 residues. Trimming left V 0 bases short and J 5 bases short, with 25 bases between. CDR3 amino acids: CSARDGTTKGGFSETQYF. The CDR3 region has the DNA TGCAGTGCTAGAGACGGGACGACAAAGGGGGGATTCTCTGAGACCCAGTACTTC.

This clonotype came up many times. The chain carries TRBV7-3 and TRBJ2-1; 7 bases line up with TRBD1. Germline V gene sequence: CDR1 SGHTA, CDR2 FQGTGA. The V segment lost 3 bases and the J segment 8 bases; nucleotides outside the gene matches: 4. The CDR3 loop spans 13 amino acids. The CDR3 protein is CASSLTGNDEQFF. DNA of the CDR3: TGTGCCAGCAGCTTGACAGGGAACGATGAGCAGTTCTTC.

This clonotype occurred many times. CDR3 bases: TGTGCCAGCAGTGGCGTTCGAGCTAATGAAAAACTGTTTTTT. Translation: CASSGVRANEKLFF. The chain couples TRBV2 to TRBJ1-4, with unresolved D. The CDR3 contains 14 residues. Trimming cost V 4 bases and J 3 bases, with 9 bases left between them. The germline gives CDR1 SNHLY, CDR2 FYNNEI.

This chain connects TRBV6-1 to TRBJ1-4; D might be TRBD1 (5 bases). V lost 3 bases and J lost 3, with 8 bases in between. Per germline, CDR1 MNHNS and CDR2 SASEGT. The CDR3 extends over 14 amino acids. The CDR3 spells CASSDGGSNEKLFF. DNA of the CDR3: TGTGCCAGCAGTGACGGGGGGTCTAATGAAAAACTGTTTTTT.

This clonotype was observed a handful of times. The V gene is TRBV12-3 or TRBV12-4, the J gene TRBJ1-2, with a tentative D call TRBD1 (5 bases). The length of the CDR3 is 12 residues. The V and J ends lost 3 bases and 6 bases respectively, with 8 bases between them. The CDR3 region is CASSFSGNGYTF. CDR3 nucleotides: TGTGCCAGCAGTTTCTCAGGGAATGGCTACACCTTC.

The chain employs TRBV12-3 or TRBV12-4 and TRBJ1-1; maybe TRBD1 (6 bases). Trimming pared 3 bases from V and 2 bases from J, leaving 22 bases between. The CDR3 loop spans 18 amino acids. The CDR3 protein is CASSFHQPPHRVNTEAFF. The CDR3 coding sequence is TGTGCCAGCAGTTTCCACCAACCTCCCCACAGGGTTAACACTGAAGCTTTCTTT.

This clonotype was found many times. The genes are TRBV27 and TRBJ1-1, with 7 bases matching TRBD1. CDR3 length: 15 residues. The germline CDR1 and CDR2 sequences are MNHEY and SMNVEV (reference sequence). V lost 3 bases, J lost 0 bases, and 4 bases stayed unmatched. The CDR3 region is CASSFAGGVNTEAFF. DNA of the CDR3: TGTGCCAGCAGTTTCGCAGGGGGGGTGAACACTGAAGCTTTCTTT.

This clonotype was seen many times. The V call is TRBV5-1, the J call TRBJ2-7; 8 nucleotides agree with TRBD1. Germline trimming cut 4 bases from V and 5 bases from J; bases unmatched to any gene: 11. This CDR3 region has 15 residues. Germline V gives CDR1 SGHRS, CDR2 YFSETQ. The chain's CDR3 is CASSVTGQGSHEQYF. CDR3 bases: TGCGCCAGCAGCGTAACTGGACAGGGTTCCCACGAGCAGTACTTC.

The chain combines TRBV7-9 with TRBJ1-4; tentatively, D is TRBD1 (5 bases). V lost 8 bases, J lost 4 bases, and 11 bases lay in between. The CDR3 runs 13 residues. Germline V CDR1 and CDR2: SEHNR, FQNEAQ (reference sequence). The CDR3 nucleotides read TGTGCCAGCCGGCGGGGGTTTAATGAAAAACTGTTTTTT. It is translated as CASRRGFNEKLFF.

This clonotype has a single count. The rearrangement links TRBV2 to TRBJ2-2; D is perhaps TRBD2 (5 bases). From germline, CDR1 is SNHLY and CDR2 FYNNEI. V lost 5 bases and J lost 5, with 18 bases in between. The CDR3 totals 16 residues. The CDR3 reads CASSRKASGGTGELFF. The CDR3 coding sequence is TGTGCCAGCAGTCGGAAAGCAAGCGGAGGAACCGGGGAGCTGTTTTTT.

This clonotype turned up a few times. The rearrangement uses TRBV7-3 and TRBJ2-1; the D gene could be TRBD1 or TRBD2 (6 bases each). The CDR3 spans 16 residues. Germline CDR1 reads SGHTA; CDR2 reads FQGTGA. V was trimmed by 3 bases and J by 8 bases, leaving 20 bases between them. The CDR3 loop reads CASSLNSPGRGHEQFF. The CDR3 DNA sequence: TGTGCCAGCAGCTTGAACTCACCGGGACGGGGGCATGAGCAGTTCTTC.

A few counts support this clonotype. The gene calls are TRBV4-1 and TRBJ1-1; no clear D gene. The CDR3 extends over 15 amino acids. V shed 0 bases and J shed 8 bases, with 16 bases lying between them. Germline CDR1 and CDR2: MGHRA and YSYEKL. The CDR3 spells CASSQERRQSSEAFF. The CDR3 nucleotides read TGCGCCAGCAGCCAAGAACGGAGACAATCTTCCGAAGCTTTCTTT.